The present entry profiles one TCR beta chain with its context. Its antigen is undetermined. The source of the sample is a study of cytomegalovirus exposure and HLA in healthy donors. Study-level points and caveats: Specificity for CMV antigens was confirmed in vitro for three of the CMV-associated chains. Accounts indicate the classifier identified cytomegalovirus status with strong specificity and sensitivity. For most TCR sequences rarity was the rule, although some public TCRs occurred in many donors.

Profiling relied on immunoSEQ multiplex PCR, and the TCRdb table lists in-frame clones only, not all of them. The sample comprises roughly 330,000 clones, around 90% of which are singletons, and approximately 1.2% rests with the top ten. CDR1 LNHNV and CDR2 YYDKDF come from the germline V gene (reference sequence). The CDR3 contains 14 residues. V was pared by 5 bases and J by 0 bases, with 11 bases between. The chain is built from TRBV15 and TRBJ2-7; perhaps TRBD1 as D (6 bases). The sample consisted of PBMCs. The origin of this receptor is a woman in her 30s in good health and CMV-seropositive. The CDR3 bases are TGTGCCACCAGCCCAGGGGCCCGCTCCTACGAGCAGTACTTC. Residues: CATSPGARSYEQYF. Looking up the rest from reference TRBV15 and TRBJ2-7 gives the full variable domain: DAMVIQNPRYQVTQFGKPVTLSCSQTLNHNVMYWYQQKSSQAPKLLFHYYDKDFNNEADTPDNFQSRRPNTSFCFLDIRSPGLGDTAMYLCATSPGARSYEQYFGPGTRLTVT.